This T cell receptor (beta chain) was captured in a study of cytomegalovirus exposure and HLA in healthy donors. With 4 bases clipped from V and 15 bases from J, the junction kept 8 bases outside the gene matches. The CDR3 consists of 12 residues. The germline gives CDR1 MNHNY, CDR2 SVGAGI (reference sequence). This clone has a single count. Primers for the PCR totalled 60 Vbeta and 13 Jbeta. Sequencing was performed with immunoSEQ multiplex PCR; in TCRdb, only in-frame clones are kept and a portion is missing. Among 35,000 to 45,000 clones listed, more than 45% were seen once. The sample was PBMCs. The gene calls are TRBV6-6 and TRBJ2-1; 8 bases align to TRBD2. The TCR originated in a man aged 55 to 70 in good health and CMV-seronegative. CDR3 loop: CASSWPGGVGFF. DNA of the CDR3: TGTGCCAGCAGTTGGCCGGGGGGGGTGGGGTTCTTC.